The sample holds a few counts of the clone carrying this TCR beta chain. Its target is unknown. Between the trimmed V and J ends, which lost 3 bases and 0 bases, there was a span of 8 bases. The CDR3 spans 14 residues. Germline V gives CDR1 KGHSH, CDR2 LQKENI. This record belongs to a study of T-cell reconstitution after alpha-beta-depleted transplantation in children. Study-wide results and caveats: Reportedly, roughly two months post-transplant, alpha-beta T cells arose from several hundred expanded graft clones. T-cell counts and diversity at one year post-transplant came mainly from newly produced T cells. Surviving recipient T cells and thymic progenitors underlay high day-60 TCRbeta diversity in some patients.

Unique molecular identifiers were built into the TCRbeta library. MiXCR was run by TCRdb on the PCR reads, yielding one entry per CDR3 protein. Of fewer than 550,000 distinct CDR3 sequences in the sample, over 9.5% are singletons; the top ten hold approximately 15%. This receptor was identified in a female patient between 2 and 10 years old who had a stem cell transplant for aplastic anemia, so the T cells may come from the graft donor. V is TRBV18 and J is TRBJ2-5, with no clear D. The sequences come from PBMCs, mostly from graft donor cells, collected 180 days after TCRalphabeta/CD19-depleted stem cell transplant. CDR3 nucleotides: TGTGCCAGCTCACCCGACCTGTACCAAGAGACCCAGTACTTC. This encodes CASSPDLYQETQYF.